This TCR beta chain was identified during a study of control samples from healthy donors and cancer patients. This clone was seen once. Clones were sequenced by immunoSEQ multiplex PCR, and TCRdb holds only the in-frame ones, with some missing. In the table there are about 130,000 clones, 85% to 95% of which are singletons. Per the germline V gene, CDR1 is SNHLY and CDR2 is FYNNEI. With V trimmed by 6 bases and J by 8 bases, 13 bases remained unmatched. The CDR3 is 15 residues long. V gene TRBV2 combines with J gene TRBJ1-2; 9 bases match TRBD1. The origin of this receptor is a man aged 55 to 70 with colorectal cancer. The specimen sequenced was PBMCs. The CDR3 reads CASRRTGVEGKGYTF. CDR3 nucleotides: TGTGCCAGCAGGCGGACAGGGGTCGAAGGGAAGGGCTACACCTTC.